This passage covers 16 T cell receptor beta chains from one sample sequenced in a study of blood T cell repertoires in COVID-19. The method was immunoSEQ multiplex PCR; TCRdb's version includes in-frame clones alone and lacks a portion of them. The sample carries more than 20,000 clones, about 90% recorded once. The sequenced sample consisted of peripheral blood. These receptors all stem from a human donor in a cohort sampled during active COVID-19.

The chain carries TRBV5-1 and TRBJ1-5; D unclear. Trimming shortened V by 0 bases and J by 5 bases, and 12 bases separated the two germline ends. The CDR3 spans 15 residues. Per germline, CDR1 SGHRS and CDR2 YFSETQ. The CDR3 bases are TGCGCCAGCAGCTTGGCAGGCGAGTTCGATCAGCCCCAGCATTTT. It translates to CASSLAGEFDQPQHF.

The J gene is TRBJ2-3, the V gene TRBV2; 7 nucleotides line up with TRBD2. Germline CDR1 and CDR2: SNHLY and FYNNEI. This CDR3 has 13 residues. V shed 6 bases, J shed 3 bases, and the junction held 3 bases outside the gene matches. The CDR3 sequence: CASRTSLTDTQYF. The CDR3 DNA is TGTGCCAGCAGGACTAGCTTGACAGATACGCAGTATTTT. The variable domain in full, with the rest retrieved from reference TRBV2 and TRBJ2-3, is EPEVTQTPSHQVTQMGQEVILRCVPISNHLYFYWYRQILGQKVEFLVSFYNNEISEKSEIFDDQFSVERPDGSNFTLKIRSTKLEDSAMYFCASRTSLTDTQYFGPGTRLTVL.

The chain is built from TRBV9 and TRBJ2-3, with TRBD2 matching over 7 bases. Germline CDR1 is SGDLS and CDR2 is YYNGEE. V was pared by 4 bases and J by 1 base, with 15 bases of the junction left unmatched. This CDR3 spans 18 amino acids. CDR3 sequence: CASSPRGAGEVGTDTQYF. CDR3 nucleotides: TGTGCCAGCAGCCCCCGGGGCGCGGGAGAAGTCGGCACAGATACGCAGTATTTT. Full variable domain (outside the CDR3, taken from reference TRBV9 and TRBJ2-3): DSGVTQTPKHLITATGQRVTLRCSPRSGDLSVYWYQQSLDQGLQFLIQYYNGEERAKGNILERFSAQQFPDLHSELNLSSLELGDSALYFCASSPRGAGEVGTDTQYFGPGTRLTVL.

V and J are TRBV2 and TRBJ2-7; the match to TRBD2 covers 9 bases. The length of the CDR3 is 15 residues. The V gene's germline CDR1 is SNHLY and CDR2 FYNNEI. The J segment lost 6 bases and the V segment lost 0 bases, leaving 6 bases of the junction unmatched. The CDR3 loop is CASSEARGGRGEQYF. CDR3 DNA sequence: TGTGCCAGCAGTGAAGCGCGGGGGGGCCGGGGCGAGCAGTACTTC. The complete variable domain, with remaining parts taken from reference TRBV2 and TRBJ2-7, reads EPEVTQTPSHQVTQMGQEVILRCVPISNHLYFYWYRQILGQKVEFLVSFYNNEISEKSEIFDDQFSVERPDGSNFTLKIRSTKLEDSAMYFCASSEARGGRGEQYFGPGTRLTVT.

The chain has TRBV3-1 (or the pseudogene TRBV3-2) and TRBJ2-7, with 8 positions matching TRBD2. V trimming: 3 bases; J trimming: 2 bases; junction bases outside the gene matches: 3. This CDR3 contains 14 residues. Germline V gene lookup returns CDR1 LGHDT and CDR2 YNNKEL (reference sequence). CDR3 sequence: CASSHGRGPYEQYF. The DNA of the CDR3 is TGTGCCAGCAGCCACGGGAGGGGTCCCTACGAGCAGTACTTC.

The V and J genes are TRBV11-3 and TRBJ2-1; the match to TRBD1 covers 9 bases. The CDR3 runs 16 residues. Germline trimming cut 4 bases from V and 5 bases from J; bases unmatched to any gene: 9. CDR1 is SGHNT and CDR2 is YENEEA in the germline V gene. CDR3 nucleotides: TGTGCCAGCAGCTGGGTGGGGACAGGGTCAAACAATGAGCAGTTCTTC. Its translation is CASSWVGTGSNNEQFF.

V is TRBV19 and J is TRBJ1-2, with 12 bases fitting TRBD1. This CDR3 region has 15 residues. V shed 9 bases, J shed 7 bases, and the junction held 12 bases outside the gene matches. Germline-derived CDR1 and CDR2 are LNHDA and SQIVND (reference sequence). CDR3 in amino acids: CASQSSGQGAGGYTF. The CDR3 DNA reads TGTGCCAGCCAATCCTCGGGACAGGGGGCGGGTGGCTACACCTTC.

The V call is TRBV18, the J call TRBJ1-1; no firm D call. The CDR3 contains 17 residues. In germline, CDR1 is KGHSH, CDR2 LQKENI. V shed 6 bases and J shed 1 base, with 21 bases lying between them. CDR3 sequence reads: CASSLYIVGGPNTEAFF. In DNA form, the CDR3 reads TGTGCCAGCTCCCTCTACATTGTGGGCGGGCCGAACACTGAAGCTTTCTTT.

The chain links TRBV7-2 to TRBJ2-2, with D maybe TRBD1 (6 bases). This CDR3 contains 16 residues. CDR1 and CDR2 (germline): SGHTA, FQGNSA. V was shortened by 1 base and J by 5 bases, with 14 bases between the two germline ends. This chain's CDR3 is CASSLGPVTGTGELFF. CDR3 nucleotide sequence: TGTGCCAGCAGCTTAGGTCCGGTCACAGGGACCGGGGAGCTGTTTTTT.

The gene calls are TRBV7-9 and TRBJ1-2; D unclear. Germline lookup yields CDR1 SEHNR and CDR2 FQNEAQ (reference sequence). Trimming pared 1 base from V and 6 bases from J, leaving 6 bases between. The CDR3 has 12 residues. The CDR3 loop reads CASSLVQNGYTF. The CDR3 bases are TGTGCCAGCAGCTTAGTTCAGAATGGCTACACCTTC.

The chain joins TRBV3-1 (or the pseudogene TRBV3-2) to TRBJ1-6; 9 bases align to TRBD1. From germline, CDR1 is LGHDT and CDR2 YNNKEL (reference sequence). V shed 3 bases, J shed 3 bases, and the junction held 18 bases outside the gene matches. The length of the CDR3 is 21 residues. CDR3 region: CASSQEPPGTGIRRYNSPLHF. The CDR3 bases are TGTGCCAGCAGCCAGGAACCGCCCGGGACAGGGATTAGACGCTATAATTCACCCCTCCACTTT.

The chain combines TRBV6-5 with TRBJ1-2; weak D call: TRBD1 (5 bases). CDR3 size: 15 residues. Germline assignment: CDR1 MNHEY and CDR2 SVGAGI. Trimming cost V 0 bases and J 4 bases, with 12 bases left between them. The CDR3: CASSYSSVGAYGYTF. In nucleotides, the CDR3 is TGTGCCAGCAGTTACTCGAGTGTAGGGGCCTATGGCTACACCTTC.

This rearrangement joins TRBV7-2 to TRBJ2-1; 8 bases match TRBD2. Germline CDR1 and CDR2: SGHTA and FQGNSA. Trimming cost V 1 base and J 7 bases; bases outside gene matches: 3. This CDR3 region has 14 residues. CDR3 sequence reads: CASSLGGGGNEQFF. Written as DNA, the CDR3 is TGTGCCAGCAGCTTAGGCGGCGGGGGGAATGAGCAGTTCTTC.

This clone was counted once. The chain combines TRBV12-3 or TRBV12-4 with TRBJ1-1, with D possibly TRBD1 on 6 matching bases. V was shortened by 3 bases and J by 7 bases, with 12 bases between the two germline ends. The length of the CDR3 is 13 residues. The CDR3 is CASSFIQGREAFF. The CDR3 DNA reads TGTGCCAGCAGTTTTATACAGGGTCGTGAAGCTTTCTTT.

The V and J genes are TRBV7-9 and TRBJ1-6; D is undetermined. This CDR3 contains 15 residues. V was shortened by 1 base and J by 9 bases, with 13 bases between the two germline ends. Germline values: CDR1 SEHNR, CDR2 FQNEAQ (reference sequence). The CDR3 sequence is CASSLDRVFGSPLHF. The CDR3 DNA reads TGTGCCAGCAGCTTAGATCGGGTGTTCGGTTCACCCCTCCACTTT.

This chain joins TRBV14 and TRBJ2-1; 8 bases fit TRBD2. V dropped 0 bases and J dropped 7; count of bases not matched to a gene: 11. Germline CDR1 SGHDN, CDR2 FVKESK. The CDR3 has 17 amino acids. The CDR3 sequence: CASSQDGGRGGRNEQFF. CDR3 DNA sequence: TGTGCCAGCAGCCAAGATGGAGGACGGGGGGGCCGGAATGAGCAGTTCTTC.